This T cell receptor beta chain was captured by sequencing in a study of CD8+ T cells in alopecia areata. The overall study: The study gave treated patients oral tofacitinib at 5 to 10 mg twice daily. Study findings and constraints: Sequencing of scalp tissue also captures the resident alphabeta T cells of normal skin. Alopecia totalis/universalis scalp especially showed more expanded CD8+ clones than normal scalp. Whether baseline CD8+ expansion is linked to response remains uncertain, given a single nonresponder.

Described treatment: oral pan-JAK inhibitor, 5-10 mg twice daily. RNA extraction and reverse transcription yielded cDNA as sequencing template. Produced via immunoSEQ multiplex PCR; TCRdb's table is partial and in-frame only. The sample holds nearly 95,000 clones, about 70% seen once. A word on this clone: Its antigen is unidentified.

CDR1 and CDR2 (germline): SEHNR, FQNEAQ (reference sequence). The CDR3 is 11 amino acids. V lost 5 bases, J lost 7 bases, and 9 bases lay in between. Sequences were derived from CD8+ T cells sorted from blood, sampled at week 44, from a patient treated with tofacitinib. The chain has TRBV7-9 and TRBJ2-7, with D possibly TRBD1 on 5 matching bases. This clonotype was sampled from a human donor with alopecia areata. CDR3: CASSPDTEQYF. CDR3 in DNA: TGTGCCAGCAGCCCGGACACTGAGCAGTACTTC.